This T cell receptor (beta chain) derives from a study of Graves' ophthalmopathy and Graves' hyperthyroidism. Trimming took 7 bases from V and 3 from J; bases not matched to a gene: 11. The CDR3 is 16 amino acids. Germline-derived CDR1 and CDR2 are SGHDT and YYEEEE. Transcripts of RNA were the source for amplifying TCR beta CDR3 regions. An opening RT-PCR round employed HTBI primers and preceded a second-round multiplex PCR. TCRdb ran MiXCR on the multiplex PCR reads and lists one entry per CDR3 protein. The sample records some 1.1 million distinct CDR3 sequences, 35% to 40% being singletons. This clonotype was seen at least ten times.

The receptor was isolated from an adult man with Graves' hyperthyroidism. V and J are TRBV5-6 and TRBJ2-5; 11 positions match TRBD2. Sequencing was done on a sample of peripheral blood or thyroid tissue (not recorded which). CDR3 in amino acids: CASRPTYSGGEETQYF. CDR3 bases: TGTGCCAGCCGGCCAACGTATAGCGGGGGGGAAGAGACCCAGTACTTC.